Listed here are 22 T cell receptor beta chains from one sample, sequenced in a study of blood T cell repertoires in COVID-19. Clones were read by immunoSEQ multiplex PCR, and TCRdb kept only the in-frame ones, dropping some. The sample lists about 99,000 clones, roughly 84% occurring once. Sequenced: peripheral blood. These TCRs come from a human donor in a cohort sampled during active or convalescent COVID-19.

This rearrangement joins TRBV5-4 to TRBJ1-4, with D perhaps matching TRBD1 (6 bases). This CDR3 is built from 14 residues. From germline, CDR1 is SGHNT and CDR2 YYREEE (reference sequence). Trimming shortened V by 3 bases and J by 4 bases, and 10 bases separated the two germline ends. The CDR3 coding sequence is TGTGCCAGCAGCTCTACAGGGATTAATGAAAAACTGTTTTTT. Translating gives CASSSTGINEKLFF.

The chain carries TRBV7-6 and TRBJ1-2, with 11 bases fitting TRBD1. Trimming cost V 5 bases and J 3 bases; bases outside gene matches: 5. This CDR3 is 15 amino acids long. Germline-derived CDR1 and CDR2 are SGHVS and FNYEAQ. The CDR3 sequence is CASSLGTGGHYGYTF. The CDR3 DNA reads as TGTGCCAGCAGCCTAGGGACAGGGGGACACTATGGCTACACCTTC.

CDR3 sequence: CSVSRAGLTDTQYF. CDR3 in DNA: TGCAGCGTTTCGAGAGCGGGGCTCACAGATACGCAGTATTTT. J is TRBJ2-3 and V is TRBV29-1; TRBD2 matches at 7 bases. The V segment lost 5 bases and the J segment 2 bases; nucleotides outside the gene matches: 7. The CDR3 spans 14 residues. In germline, CDR1 is SQVTM, CDR2 ANQGSEA.

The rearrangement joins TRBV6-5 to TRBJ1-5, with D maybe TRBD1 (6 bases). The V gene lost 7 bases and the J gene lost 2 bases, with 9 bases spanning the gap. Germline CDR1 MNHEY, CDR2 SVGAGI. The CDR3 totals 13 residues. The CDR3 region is CASTTGGNQPQHF. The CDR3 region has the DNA TGTGCCAGCACGACAGGAGGCAATCAGCCCCAGCATTTT.

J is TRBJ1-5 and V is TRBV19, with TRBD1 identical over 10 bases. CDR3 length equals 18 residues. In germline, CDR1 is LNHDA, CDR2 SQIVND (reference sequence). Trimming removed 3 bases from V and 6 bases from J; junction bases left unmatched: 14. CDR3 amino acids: CASSIETGGSGRFQPQHF. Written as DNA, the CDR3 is TGTGCCAGTAGTATTGAGACAGGGGGCTCAGGCCGCTTTCAGCCCCAGCATTTT.

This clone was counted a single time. For the CDR3, the DNA is TGCAGTGCTAGTCCCTGGGGGGCCTACAATGAGCAGTTCTTC. This sequence encodes CSASPWGAYNEQFF. The V call is TRBV20-1, the J call TRBJ2-1, with D tentatively TRBD2 (6 bases). V lost 3 bases and J 2 bases, leaving 11 bases between the germline ends. Germline lookup yields CDR1 DFQATT and CDR2 SNEGSKA (reference sequence). This CDR3 contains 14 residues.

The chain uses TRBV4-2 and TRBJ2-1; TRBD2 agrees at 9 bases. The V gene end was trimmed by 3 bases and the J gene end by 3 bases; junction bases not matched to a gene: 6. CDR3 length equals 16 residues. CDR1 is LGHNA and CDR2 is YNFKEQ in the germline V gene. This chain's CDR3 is CASSQRGGADYNEQFF. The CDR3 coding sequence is TGTGCCAGCAGCCAGCGCGGGGGGGCAGACTACAATGAGCAGTTCTTC.

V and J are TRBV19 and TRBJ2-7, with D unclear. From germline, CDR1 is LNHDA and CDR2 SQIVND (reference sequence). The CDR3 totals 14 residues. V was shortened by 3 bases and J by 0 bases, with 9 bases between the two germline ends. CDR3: CASSIRVSSYEQYF. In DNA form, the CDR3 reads TGTGCCAGTAGTATCCGGGTCAGCTCCTACGAGCAGTACTTC.

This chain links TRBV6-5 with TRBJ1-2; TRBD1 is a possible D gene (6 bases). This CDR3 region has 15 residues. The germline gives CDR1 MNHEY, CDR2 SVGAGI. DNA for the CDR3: TGTGCGCTAAGCCAGGGGCCTCAGGGGTCCTATGGCTACACCTTC. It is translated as CALSQGPQGSYGYTF.

CDR3 sequence reads: CASTPRGPRDQPQHF. CDR3 coding DNA: TGTGCCAGTACCCCCCGTGGCCCTCGTGATCAGCCCCAGCATTTT. This chain joins TRBV19 and TRBJ1-5, with unresolved D. The germline V and J ends were trimmed by 7 bases and 5 bases, with 18 bases remaining between them. The CDR3 has 15 amino acids. The germline V gene has CDR1 LNHDA and CDR2 SQIVND (reference sequence).

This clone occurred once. In DNA form, the CDR3 reads TGCGCCAGCAGCCAAGGTGGTCGGTGGGGGGTAGCCAAAAACATTCAGTACTTC. It is translated as CASSQGGRWGVAKNIQYF. V gene TRBV4-1 combines with J gene TRBJ2-4, with D perhaps matching TRBD2 (6 bases). V lost 1 base and J lost 0, with 16 bases in between. Germline-derived CDR1 and CDR2 are MGHRA and YSYEKL. The CDR3 consists of 18 residues.

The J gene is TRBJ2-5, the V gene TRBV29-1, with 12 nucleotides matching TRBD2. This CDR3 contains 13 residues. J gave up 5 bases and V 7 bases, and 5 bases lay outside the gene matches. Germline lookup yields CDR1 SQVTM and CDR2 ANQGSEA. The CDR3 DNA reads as TGCAGCGGTCTAGCGGGGGGGCGCGAGACCCAGTACTTC. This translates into CSGLAGGRETQYF.

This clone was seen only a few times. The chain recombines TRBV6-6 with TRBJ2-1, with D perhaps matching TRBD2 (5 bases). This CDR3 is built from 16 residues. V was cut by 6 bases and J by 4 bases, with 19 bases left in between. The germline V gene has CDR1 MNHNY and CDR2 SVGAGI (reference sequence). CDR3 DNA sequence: TGTGCCAGCAGGGACGCCGTAGGGAGAGGTTACAATGAGCAGTTCTTC. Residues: CASRDAVGRGYNEQFF.

CDR3 DNA: TGTGCCAGCAGCCACCTTGACAGGGGGTCCCCATACGAGCAGTACTTC. Translation: CASSHLDRGSPYEQYF. The chain recombines TRBV4-2 with TRBJ2-7, with TRBD1 matching over 9 bases. The CDR3 contains 16 residues. Germline V gene data show CDR1 as LGHNA and CDR2 as YNFKEQ. V trimming: 3 bases; J trimming: 4 bases; junction bases outside the gene matches: 10.

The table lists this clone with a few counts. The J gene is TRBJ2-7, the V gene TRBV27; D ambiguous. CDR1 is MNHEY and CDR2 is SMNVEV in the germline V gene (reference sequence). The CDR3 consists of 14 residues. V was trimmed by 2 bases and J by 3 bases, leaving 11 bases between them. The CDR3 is CASSLIPPGYEQYF. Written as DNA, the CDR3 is TGTGCCAGCAGTTTAATTCCGCCGGGCTACGAGCAGTACTTC.

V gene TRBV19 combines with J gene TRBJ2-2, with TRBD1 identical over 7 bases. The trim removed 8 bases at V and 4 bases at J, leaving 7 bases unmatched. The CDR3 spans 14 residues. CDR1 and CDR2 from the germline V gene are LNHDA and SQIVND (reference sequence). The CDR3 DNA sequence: TGTGCCAGTGGGGACAGACGAATCACCGGGGAGCTGTTTTTT. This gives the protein CASGDRRITGELFF.

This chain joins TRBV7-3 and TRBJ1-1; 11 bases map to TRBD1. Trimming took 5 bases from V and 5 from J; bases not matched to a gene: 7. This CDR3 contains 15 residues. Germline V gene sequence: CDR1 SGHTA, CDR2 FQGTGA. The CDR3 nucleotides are TGTGCCAGCAGCCCCCGGGACAGGGGGACGACTGAAGCTTTCTTT. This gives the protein CASSPRDRGTTEAFF.

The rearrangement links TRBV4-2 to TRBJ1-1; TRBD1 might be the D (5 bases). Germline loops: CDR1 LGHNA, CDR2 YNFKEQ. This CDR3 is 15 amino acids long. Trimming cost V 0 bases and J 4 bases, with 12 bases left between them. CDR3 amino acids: CASSQDNRGSTEAFF. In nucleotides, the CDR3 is TGTGCCAGCAGCCAAGATAATAGGGGTTCCACTGAAGCTTTCTTT.

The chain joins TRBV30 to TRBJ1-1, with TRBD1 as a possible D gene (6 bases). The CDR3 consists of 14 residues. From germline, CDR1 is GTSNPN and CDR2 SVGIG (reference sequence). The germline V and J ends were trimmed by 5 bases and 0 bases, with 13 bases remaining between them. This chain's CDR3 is CAWQGQILNTEAFF. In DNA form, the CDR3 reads TGTGCCTGGCAAGGACAGATATTGAACACTGAAGCTTTCTTT.

CDR3 DNA sequence: TGTGCCAGCAGCAATCCCGAGGGGACAGGGGTCTATGGCTACACCTTC. Protein sequence: CASSNPEGTGVYGYTF. The genes are TRBV21-1 and TRBJ1-2; the table gives TRBD1 as D, unverified against the DNA. TRBV21-1 counts as a pseudogene. This CDR3 is 16 amino acids long.

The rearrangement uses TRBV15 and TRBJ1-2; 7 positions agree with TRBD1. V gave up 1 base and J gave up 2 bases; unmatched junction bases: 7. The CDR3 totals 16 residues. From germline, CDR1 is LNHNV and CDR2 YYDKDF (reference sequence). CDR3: CATSRGMDRRNYGYTF. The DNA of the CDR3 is TGTGCCACCAGCAGAGGTATGGACAGGAGAAACTATGGCTACACCTTC.

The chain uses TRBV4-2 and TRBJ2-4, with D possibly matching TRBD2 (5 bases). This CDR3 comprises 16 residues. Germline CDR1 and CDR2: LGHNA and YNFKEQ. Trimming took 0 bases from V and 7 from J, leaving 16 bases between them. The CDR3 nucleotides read TGTGCCAGCAGCCAAGATTGGACTCTCTCCATGAACATTCAGTACTTC. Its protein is CASSQDWTLSMNIQYF.